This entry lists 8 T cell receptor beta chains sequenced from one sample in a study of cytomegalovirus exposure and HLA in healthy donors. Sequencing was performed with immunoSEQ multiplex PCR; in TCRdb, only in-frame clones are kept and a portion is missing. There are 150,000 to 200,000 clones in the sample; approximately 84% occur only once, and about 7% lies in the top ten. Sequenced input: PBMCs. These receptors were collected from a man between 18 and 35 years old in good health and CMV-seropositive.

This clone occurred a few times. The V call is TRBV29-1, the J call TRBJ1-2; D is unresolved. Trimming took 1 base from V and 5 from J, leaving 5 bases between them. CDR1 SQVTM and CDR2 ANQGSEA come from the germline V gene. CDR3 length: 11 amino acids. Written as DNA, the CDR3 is TGCAGCGTTGAAGGTACATATGGCTACACCTTC. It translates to CSVEGTYGYTF.

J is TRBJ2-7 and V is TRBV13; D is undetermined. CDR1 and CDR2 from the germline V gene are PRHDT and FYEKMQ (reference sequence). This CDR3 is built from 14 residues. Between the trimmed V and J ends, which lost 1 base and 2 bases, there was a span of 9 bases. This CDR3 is CASSLVSLPYEQYF. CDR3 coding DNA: TGTGCCAGCAGCTTAGTGAGTCTCCCCTACGAGCAGTACTTC.

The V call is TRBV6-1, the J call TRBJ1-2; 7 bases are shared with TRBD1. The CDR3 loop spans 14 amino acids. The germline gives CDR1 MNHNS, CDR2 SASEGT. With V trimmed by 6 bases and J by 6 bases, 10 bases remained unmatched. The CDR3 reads CASSLIYRGDGYTF. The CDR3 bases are TGTGCCAGCAGCTTGATTTACAGGGGCGATGGCTACACCTTC.

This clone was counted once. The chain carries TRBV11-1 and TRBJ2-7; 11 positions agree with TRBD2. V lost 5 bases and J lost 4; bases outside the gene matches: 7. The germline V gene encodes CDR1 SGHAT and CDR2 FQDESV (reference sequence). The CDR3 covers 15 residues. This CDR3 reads CASSLTGTSGYEQYF. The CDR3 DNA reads TGTGCCAGCAGCCTAACCGGGACTAGCGGTTACGAGCAGTACTTC.

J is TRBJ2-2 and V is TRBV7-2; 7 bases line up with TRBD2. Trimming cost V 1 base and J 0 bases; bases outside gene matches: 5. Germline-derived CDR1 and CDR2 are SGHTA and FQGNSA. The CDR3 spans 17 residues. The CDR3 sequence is CASSLVFLAANTGELFF. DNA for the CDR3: TGTGCCAGCAGCTTAGTGTTCCTAGCGGCGAACACCGGGGAGCTGTTTTTT.

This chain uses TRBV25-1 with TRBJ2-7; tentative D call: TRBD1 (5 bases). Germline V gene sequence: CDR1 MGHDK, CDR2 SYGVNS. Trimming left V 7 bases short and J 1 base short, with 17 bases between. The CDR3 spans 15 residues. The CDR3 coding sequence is TGTGCCAGCACCCACGAGACAGCCGTTTCCTACGAGCAGTACTTC. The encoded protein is CASTHETAVSYEQYF.

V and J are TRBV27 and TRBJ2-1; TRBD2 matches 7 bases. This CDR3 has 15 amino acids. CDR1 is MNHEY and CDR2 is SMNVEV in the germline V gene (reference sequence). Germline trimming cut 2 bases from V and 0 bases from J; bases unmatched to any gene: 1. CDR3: CASSLGGGSYNEQFF. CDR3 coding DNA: TGTGCCAGCAGTTTAGGCGGGGGCTCCTACAATGAGCAGTTCTTC.

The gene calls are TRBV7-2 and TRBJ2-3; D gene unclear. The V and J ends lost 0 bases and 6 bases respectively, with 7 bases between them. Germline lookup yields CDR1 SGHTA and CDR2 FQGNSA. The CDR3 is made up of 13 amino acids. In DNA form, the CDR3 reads TGTGCCAGCAGCTTAGCCCGTTTGGATACGCAGTATTTT. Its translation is CASSLARLDTQYF.